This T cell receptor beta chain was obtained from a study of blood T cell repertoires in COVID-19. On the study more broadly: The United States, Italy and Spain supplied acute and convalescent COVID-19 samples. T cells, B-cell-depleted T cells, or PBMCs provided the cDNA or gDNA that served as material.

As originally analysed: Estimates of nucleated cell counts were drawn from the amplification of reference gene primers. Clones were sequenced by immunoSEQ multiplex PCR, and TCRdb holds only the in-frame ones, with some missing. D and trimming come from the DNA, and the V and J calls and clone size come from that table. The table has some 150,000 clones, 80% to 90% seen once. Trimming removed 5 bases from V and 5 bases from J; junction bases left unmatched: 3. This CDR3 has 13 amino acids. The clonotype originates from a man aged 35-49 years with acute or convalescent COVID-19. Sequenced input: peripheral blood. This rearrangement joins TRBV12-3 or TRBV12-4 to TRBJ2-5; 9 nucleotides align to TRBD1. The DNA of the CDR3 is TGTGCCAGCAGTCCCGGACAGGGGGAGACCCAGTACTTC. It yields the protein CASSPGQGETQYF.